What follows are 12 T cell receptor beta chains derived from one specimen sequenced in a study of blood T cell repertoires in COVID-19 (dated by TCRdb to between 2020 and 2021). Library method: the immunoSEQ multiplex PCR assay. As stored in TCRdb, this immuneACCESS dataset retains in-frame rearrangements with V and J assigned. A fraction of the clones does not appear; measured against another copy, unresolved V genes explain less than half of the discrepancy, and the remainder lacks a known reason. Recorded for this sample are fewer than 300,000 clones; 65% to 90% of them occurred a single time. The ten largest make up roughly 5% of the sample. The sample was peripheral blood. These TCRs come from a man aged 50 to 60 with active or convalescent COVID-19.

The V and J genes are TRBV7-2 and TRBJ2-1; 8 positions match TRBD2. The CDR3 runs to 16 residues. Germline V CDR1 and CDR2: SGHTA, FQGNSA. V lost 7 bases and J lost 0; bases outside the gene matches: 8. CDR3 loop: CASIAGSTSSYNEQFF. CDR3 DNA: TGTGCCAGCATAGCGGGATCAACAAGCTCCTACAATGAGCAGTTCTTC.

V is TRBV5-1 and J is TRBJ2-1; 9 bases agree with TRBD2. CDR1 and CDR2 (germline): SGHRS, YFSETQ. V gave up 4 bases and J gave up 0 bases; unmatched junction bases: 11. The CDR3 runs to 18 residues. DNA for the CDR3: TGCGCCAGCAGCCTAGGGATTAGCGGGGGCGGCTCCTACAATGAGCAGTTCTTC. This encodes CASSLGISGGGSYNEQFF.

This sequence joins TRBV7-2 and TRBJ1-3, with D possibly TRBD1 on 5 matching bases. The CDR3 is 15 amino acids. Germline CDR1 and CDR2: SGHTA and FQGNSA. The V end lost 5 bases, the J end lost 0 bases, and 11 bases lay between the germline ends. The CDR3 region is CASSPGRASGNTIYF. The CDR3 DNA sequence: TGTGCCAGCAGCCCCGGCAGGGCCTCTGGAAACACCATATATTTT.

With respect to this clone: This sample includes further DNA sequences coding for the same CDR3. The CDR3 spells CASSLGLNYGYTF. For the CDR3, the DNA is TGTGCCAGCAGCCTCGGACTAAACTATGGCTACACCTTC. The genes are TRBV12-3 or TRBV12-4 and TRBJ1-2; D uncertain. The CDR3 covers 13 residues. Trimming left V 6 bases short and J 2 bases short, with 10 bases between.

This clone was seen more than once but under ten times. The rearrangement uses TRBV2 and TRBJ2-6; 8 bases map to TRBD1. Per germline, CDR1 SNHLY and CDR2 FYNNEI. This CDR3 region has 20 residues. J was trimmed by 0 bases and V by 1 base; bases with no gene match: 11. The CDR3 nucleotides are TGTGCCAGCAGTGAAGAACAGGGGGACGCGCTCCTCTCTGGGGCCAACGTCCTGACTTTC. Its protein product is CASSEEQGDALLSGANVLTF.

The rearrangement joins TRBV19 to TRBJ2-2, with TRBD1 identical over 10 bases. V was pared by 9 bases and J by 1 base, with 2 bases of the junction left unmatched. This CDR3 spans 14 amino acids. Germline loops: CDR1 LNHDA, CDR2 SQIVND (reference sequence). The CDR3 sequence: CASRDRGNTGELFF. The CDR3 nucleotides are TGTGCCAGCAGGGACAGGGGGAACACCGGGGAGCTGTTTTTT.

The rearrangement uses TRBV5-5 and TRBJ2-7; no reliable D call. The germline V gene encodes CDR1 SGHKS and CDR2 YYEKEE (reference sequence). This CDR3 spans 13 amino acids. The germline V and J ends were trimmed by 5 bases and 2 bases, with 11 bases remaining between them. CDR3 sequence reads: CASSPLSPYEQYF. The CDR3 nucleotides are TGTGCCAGCAGTCCTCTTAGTCCCTACGAGCAGTACTTC.

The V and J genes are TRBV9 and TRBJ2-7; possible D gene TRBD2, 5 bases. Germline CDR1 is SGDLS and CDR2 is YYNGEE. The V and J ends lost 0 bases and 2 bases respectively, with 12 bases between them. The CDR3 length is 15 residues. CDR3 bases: TGTGCCAGCAGCGTAGGTTCCGGGGTCCCCTACGAGCAGTACTTC. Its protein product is CASSVGSGVPYEQYF.

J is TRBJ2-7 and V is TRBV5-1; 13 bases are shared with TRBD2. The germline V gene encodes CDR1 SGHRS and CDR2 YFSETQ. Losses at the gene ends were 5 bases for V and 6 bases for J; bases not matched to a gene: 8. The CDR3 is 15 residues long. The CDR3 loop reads CASRYGLAGDSEQYF. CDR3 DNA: TGCGCCAGCAGGTACGGACTAGCGGGAGATTCCGAGCAGTACTTC.

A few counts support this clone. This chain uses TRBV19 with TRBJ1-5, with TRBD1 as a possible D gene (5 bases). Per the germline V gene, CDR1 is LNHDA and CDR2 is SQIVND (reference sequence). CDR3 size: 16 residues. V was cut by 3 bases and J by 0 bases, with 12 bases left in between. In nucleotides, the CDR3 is TGTGCCAGTAGTATGGGGGGGTACGATAGCAATCAGCCCCAGCATTTT. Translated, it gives CASSMGGYDSNQPQHF.

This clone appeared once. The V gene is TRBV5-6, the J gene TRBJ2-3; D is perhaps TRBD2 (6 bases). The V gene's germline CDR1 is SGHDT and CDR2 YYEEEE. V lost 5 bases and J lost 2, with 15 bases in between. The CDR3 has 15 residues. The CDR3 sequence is CASRRRAAYTDTQYF. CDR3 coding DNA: TGTGCCAGCAGACGGAGGGCGGCTTACACAGATACGCAGTATTTT.

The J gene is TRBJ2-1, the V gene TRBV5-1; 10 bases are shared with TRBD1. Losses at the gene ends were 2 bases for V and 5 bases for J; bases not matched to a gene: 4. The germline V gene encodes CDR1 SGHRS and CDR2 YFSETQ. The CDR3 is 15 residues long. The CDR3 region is CASSFGQGGHNEQFF. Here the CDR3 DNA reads TGCGCCAGCAGCTTCGGACAGGGGGGACACAATGAGCAGTTCTTC.